The rows below give T cell receptor beta chains drawn from one sample of a study of blood T cell repertoires in COVID-19. Sequencing used immunoSEQ multiplex PCR; TCRdb keeps in-frame clones, though not all of them. The repertoire has approximately 140,000 clones, 84% of them found once; the top ten carry 6% to 7.5%. Specimen: peripheral blood. Source of these receptors: a human donor in a cohort sampled during active COVID-19. Each CDR3 is given with its conserved first and last residue. D genes are given only for firm matches. Expanded clones get a size class; other rows say once, few or many, or leave the size out.

J gene: TRBJ2-5; V gene: TRBV7-8; clone size: .; D gene: TRBD1; CDR3 protein: CASGYGTGGETQYF; CDR3 DNA: TGTGCCAGCGGATATGGGACAGGGGGCGAGACCCAGTACTTC
J gene: TRBJ2-5; V gene: TRBV11-1; clone size: .; D gene: .; CDR3 protein: CASSLGLLETQYF; CDR3 DNA: TGTGCCAGCAGCTTAGGTTTACTAGAGACCCAGTACTTC
J gene: TRBJ2-3; V gene: TRBV11-3; clone size: once; D gene: TRBD2; CDR3 protein: CASSLVSGGGHTDTQYF; CDR3 DNA: TGTGCCAGCAGCTTAGTGAGCGGGGGGGGTCACACAGATACGCAGTATTTT
J gene: TRBJ2-7; V gene: TRBV11-2; clone size: few; D gene: TRBD2; CDR3 protein: CASSLPATSFYEQYF; CDR3 DNA: TGTGCCAGCAGCTTACCGGCGACTAGCTTCTACGAGCAGTACTTC
J gene: TRBJ2-7; V gene: TRBV6-5; clone size: .; D gene: .; CDR3 protein: CASMASYEQYF; CDR3 DNA: TGTGCCAGCATGGCCTCCTACGAGCAGTACTTC
J gene: TRBJ1-6; V gene: TRBV25-1; clone size: .; D gene: .; CDR3 protein: CASRGGSTFFYNSPLHF; CDR3 DNA: TGTGCCAGCAGGGGGGGATCCACCTTCTTCTATAATTCACCCCTCCACTTT
J gene: TRBJ2-2; V gene: TRBV28; clone size: .; D gene: TRBD2; CDR3 protein: CASHPGLAFGELFF; CDR3 DNA: TGTGCCAGCCACCCGGGACTAGCTTTCGGGGAGCTGTTTTTT
J gene: TRBJ2-7; V gene: TRBV7-2; clone size: .; D gene: .; CDR3 protein: CASSLGTSGRRLGQEQYF; CDR3 DNA: TGTGCCAGCAGCTTAGGTACCTCGGGCCGTCGCCTGGGACAAGAGCAGTACTTT
J gene: TRBJ1-1; V gene: TRBV27; clone size: .; D gene: .; CDR3 protein: CASSAPGQNTEAFF; CDR3 DNA: TGTGCCAGCAGTGCCCCGGGACAGAACACTGAAGCTTTCTTT
J gene: TRBJ1-1; V gene: TRBV29-1; clone size: .; D gene: .; CDR3 protein: CSVVQRPNTEAFF; CDR3 DNA: TGCAGCGTTGTTCAGCGACCAAACACTGAAGCTTTCTTT
J gene: TRBJ1-3; V gene: TRBV5-4; clone size: .; D gene: TRBD1; CDR3 protein: CASRAGQGPGNTIYF; CDR3 DNA: TGTGCCAGCAGGGCCGGACAGGGGCCTGGAAACACCATATATTTT
J gene: TRBJ2-2; V gene: TRBV6-5; clone size: .; D gene: .; CDR3 protein: CASLFSANTGELFF; CDR3 DNA: TGTGCCAGCCTTTTTAGCGCGAACACCGGGGAGCTGTTTTTT
J gene: TRBJ2-1; V gene: TRBV6-5; clone size: .; D gene: .; CDR3 protein: CASSRGQYNEQFF; CDR3 DNA: TGTGCCAGCAGCCGCGGACAGTACAATGAGCAGTTCTTC
J gene: TRBJ2-3; V gene: TRBV4-2; clone size: .; D gene: .; CDR3 protein: CASSQGVGGGTGTDTQYF; CDR3 DNA: TGTGCCAGCAGCCAAGGCGTTGGCGGGGGAACAGGGACAGATACGCAGTATTTT
J gene: TRBJ1-2; V gene: TRBV5-1; clone size: .; D gene: .; CDR3 protein: CASSPEGKTNGYTF; CDR3 DNA: TGCGCCAGCAGCCCTGAGGGAAAAACTAATGGCTACACCTTC
J gene: TRBJ2-2; V gene: TRBV30; clone size: .; D gene: TRBD1; CDR3 protein: CAWYRGGTGELFF; CDR3 DNA: TGTGCCTGGTACAGGGGTGGCACCGGGGAGCTGTTTTTT
J gene: TRBJ2-2; V gene: TRBV6-2/TRBV6-3; clone size: medium-sized; D gene: TRBD2; CDR3 protein: CASSYSGGATGELFF; CDR3 DNA: TGTGCCAGCAGTTACAGCGGGGGGGCCACCGGGGAGCTGTTTTTT
J gene: TRBJ1-2; V gene: TRBV27; clone size: .; D gene: TRBD1; CDR3 protein: CASSWVQGGGYTF; CDR3 DNA: TGTGCCAGCAGTTGGGTACAGGGGGGCGGCTACACCTTC
J gene: TRBJ2-1; V gene: TRBV10-3; clone size: .; D gene: .; CDR3 protein: CAISGGGVTYNEQFF; CDR3 DNA: TGTGCCATCAGTGGTGGCGGGGTCACCTACAATGAGCAGTTCTTC
J gene: TRBJ1-1; V gene: TRBV28; clone size: .; D gene: .; CDR3 protein: CASSPQGGHEAFF; CDR3 DNA: TGTGCCAGCAGCCCTCAGGGAGGACACGAAGCTTTCTTT
J gene: TRBJ2-3; V gene: TRBV2; clone size: .; D gene: .; CDR3 protein: CASSSDRTQYF; CDR3 DNA: TGTGCCAGCAGTTCAGACAGGACGCAGTATTTT
J gene: TRBJ1-3; V gene: TRBV6-5; clone size: .; D gene: TRBD1; CDR3 protein: CAGQGKGGNTIYF; CDR3 DNA: TGTGCCGGACAGGGGAAGGGCGGAAACACCATATATTTT
J gene: TRBJ2-2; V gene: TRBV3-1/TRBV3-2; clone size: .; D gene: TRBD1; CDR3 protein: CASSQRTGGARTGELFF; CDR3 DNA: TGTGCCAGCAGCCAGAGGACAGGGGGCGCGCGCACCGGGGAGCTGTTTTTT
J gene: TRBJ2-5; V gene: TRBV9; clone size: .; D gene: TRBD2; CDR3 protein: CASSVSGGPGGETQYF; CDR3 DNA: TGTGCCAGCAGCGTAAGCGGGGGGCCCGGGGGGGAGACCCAGTACTTC
J gene: TRBJ2-5; V gene: TRBV6-2/TRBV6-3; clone size: .; D gene: .; CDR3 protein: CASSYRQLQETQYF; CDR3 DNA: TGTGCCAGCAGTTATAGACAGTTGCAAGAGACCCAGTACTTC